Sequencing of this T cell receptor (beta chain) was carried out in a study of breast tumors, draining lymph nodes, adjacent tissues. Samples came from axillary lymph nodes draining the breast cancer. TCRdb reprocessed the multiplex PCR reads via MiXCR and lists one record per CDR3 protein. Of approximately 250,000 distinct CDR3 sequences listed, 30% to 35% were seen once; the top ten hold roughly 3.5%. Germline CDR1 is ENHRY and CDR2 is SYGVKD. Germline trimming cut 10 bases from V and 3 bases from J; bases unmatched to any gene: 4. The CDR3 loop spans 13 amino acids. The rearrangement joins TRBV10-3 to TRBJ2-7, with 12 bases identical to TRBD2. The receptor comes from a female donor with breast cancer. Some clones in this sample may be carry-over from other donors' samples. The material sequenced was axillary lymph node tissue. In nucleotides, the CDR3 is TGTGCCAGACTAGCGGGGGCCTTCTACGAGCAGTACTTC. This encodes CARLAGAFYEQYF.